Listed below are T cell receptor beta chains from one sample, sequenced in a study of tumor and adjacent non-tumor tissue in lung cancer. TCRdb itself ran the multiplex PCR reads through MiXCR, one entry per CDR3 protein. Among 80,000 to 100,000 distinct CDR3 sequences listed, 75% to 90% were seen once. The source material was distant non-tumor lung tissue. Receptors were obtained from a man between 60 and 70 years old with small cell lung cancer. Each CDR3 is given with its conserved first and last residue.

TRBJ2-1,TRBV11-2,CAGSLEAGLVEQLF
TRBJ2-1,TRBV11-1,CASSSESRTNWRGNEQFF
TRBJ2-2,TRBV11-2,CASSLPGTRGEELFF
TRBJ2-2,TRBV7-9,CASSGTGTKNIGELFF
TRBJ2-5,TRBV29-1,CSVKVSDRVTQYF
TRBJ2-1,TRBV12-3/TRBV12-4,CAGILASAIGGEQFF
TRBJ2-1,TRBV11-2,CTSSLVTAQSSYNEIFF
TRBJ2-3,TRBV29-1,CSVETGNTDTQYF
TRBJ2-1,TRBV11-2,CASSREAAGLKIF
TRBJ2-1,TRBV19,CASCRVPGDGGTEQFF
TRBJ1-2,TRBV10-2,CVSSDSRSNGYTF
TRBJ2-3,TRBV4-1,CTSSQAIFQSTDTQYF
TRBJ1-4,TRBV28,CASNLSGATTNGKLFF
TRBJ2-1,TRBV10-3,CAISNPPGGKDEQFF
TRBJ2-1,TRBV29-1,CGVDRGTSGHNEQFF
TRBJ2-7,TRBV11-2,CANSLASSDSYGQYF
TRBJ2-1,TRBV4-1,CTSCQGGSRAGVRSYNEQFF
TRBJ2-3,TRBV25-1,CTSSELGGARTDTQYF
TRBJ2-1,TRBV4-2,CASSQLSSGREFERFF
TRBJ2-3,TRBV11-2,CASSLESTTGGVYTDMQYF
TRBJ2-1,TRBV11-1,CASSSESSASGSGNVQFF
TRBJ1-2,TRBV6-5,CASRDTGVVYGYTF
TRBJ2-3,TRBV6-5,CARSARVPIGTSRKDTKYF
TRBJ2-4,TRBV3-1,CASSQGDRRNLAKNIQYF
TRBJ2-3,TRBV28,CASSRGQDLRIDMQYF
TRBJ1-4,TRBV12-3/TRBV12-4,CASSGSGAVTNEKLFF
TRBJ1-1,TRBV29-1,CSVVLRGEVRGEASF
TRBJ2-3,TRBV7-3,CASRLSGHRTDMQYF
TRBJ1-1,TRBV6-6,CASSSSTGGNTEALF
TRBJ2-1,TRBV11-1,CASSSESRTSRSGNKQFF
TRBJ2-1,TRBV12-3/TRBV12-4,CANSLGLPGRSHNEQFF
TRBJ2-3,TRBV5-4,CASSSGGNTEYF
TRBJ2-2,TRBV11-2,CASSLARETRELFF
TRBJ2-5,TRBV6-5,CASTLEYLYQETQYF
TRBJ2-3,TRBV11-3,CASSSGTSISDTQYF
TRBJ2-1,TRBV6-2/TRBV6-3,CASSYPARQSF
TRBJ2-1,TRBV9,CASSVGGLAGGDEQFF
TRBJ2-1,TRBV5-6,CDTSLRFLAGVGQFF
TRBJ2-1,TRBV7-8,CASNSFGDGEQFF
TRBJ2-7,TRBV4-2,CASNQEAMEQYF
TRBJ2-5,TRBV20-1,CSPMRIQETQYF
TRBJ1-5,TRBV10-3,CANSELGGLGGNQPQHF
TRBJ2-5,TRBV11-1,CASSLQGGVGETQYF
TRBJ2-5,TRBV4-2,CASSQCIRQETRYF
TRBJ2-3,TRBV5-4,CASILDPGLTDTQYF
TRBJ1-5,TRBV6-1,CASSTWDGKNRPQHF
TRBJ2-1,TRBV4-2,CASSPTSGRAGRVDKQFF
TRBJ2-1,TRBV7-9,CASSLGDGAYNEQFF
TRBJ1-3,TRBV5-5,CASSDGGAGNTIYF
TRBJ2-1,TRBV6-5,CASSSDTPPYEHFF